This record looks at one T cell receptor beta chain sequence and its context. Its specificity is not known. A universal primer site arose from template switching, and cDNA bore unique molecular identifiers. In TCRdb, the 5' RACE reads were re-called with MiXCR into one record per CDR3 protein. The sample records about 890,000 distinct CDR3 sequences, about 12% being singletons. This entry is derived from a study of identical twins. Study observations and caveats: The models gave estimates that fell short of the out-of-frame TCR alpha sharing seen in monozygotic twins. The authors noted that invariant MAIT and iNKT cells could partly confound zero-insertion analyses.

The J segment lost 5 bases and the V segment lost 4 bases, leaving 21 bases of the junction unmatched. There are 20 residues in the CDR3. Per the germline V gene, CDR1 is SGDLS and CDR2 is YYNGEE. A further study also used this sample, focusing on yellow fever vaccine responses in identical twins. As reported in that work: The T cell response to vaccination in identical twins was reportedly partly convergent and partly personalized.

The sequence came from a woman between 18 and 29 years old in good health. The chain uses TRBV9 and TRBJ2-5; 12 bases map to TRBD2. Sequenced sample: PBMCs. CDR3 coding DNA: TGTGCCAGCAGCCCGAGAGGTGTTGGGGCTAGCGGGAGGGCCGGGGAGACCCAGTACTTC. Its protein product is CASSPRGVGASGRAGETQYF.